These 29 T cell receptor beta chains share one sample of origin, sequenced in a study of blood T cell repertoires in COVID-19. Sequencing was performed with immunoSEQ multiplex PCR; in TCRdb, only in-frame clones are kept and a portion is missing. The repertoire has over 120,000 clones, over 80% of them found once; the top ten carry 1.5% to 2%. The sequenced sample was peripheral blood. The receptors derive from a woman aged 50 to 60 with acute or convalescent COVID-19.

The genes are TRBV29-1 and TRBJ2-7; D is possibly TRBD2 (6 bases). V lost 7 bases and J lost 0, with 10 bases in between. Germline V gene data show CDR1 as SQVTM and CDR2 as ANQGSEA. The CDR3 spans 12 residues. This chain's CDR3 is CSAQTSSYEQYF. The CDR3, as DNA: TGCAGCGCCCAGACTAGCTCCTACGAGCAGTACTTC.

V gene TRBV7-3 combines with J gene TRBJ1-1; 10 bases agree with TRBD1. The CDR3 spans 14 residues. The V gene end was trimmed by 5 bases and the J gene end by 6 bases; junction bases not matched to a gene: 6. The germline V gene encodes CDR1 SGHTA and CDR2 FQGTGA. CDR3 nucleotides: TGTGCCAGCAGCCCCGGGACAGGGGAGGCTGAAGCTTTCTTT. This translates into CASSPGTGEAEAFF.

This clone has a handful of counts. The rearrangement uses TRBV3-1 (or the pseudogene TRBV3-2) and TRBJ1-3; D unresolved. This CDR3 spans 13 amino acids. Per the germline V gene, CDR1 is LGHDT and CDR2 is YNNKEL (reference sequence). Trimming shortened V by 0 bases and J by 4 bases, and 4 bases separated the two germline ends. The CDR3 reads CASSQDVGNTIYF. CDR3 sequence (DNA): TGTGCCAGCAGCCAAGACGTCGGAAACACCATATATTTT.

V usage is TRBV6-4 and J usage is TRBJ2-7; maybe TRBD1 (7 bases). The V gene lost 10 bases and the J gene lost 5 bases, with 18 bases spanning the gap. This CDR3 spans 13 amino acids. Germline V gives CDR1 MRHNA, CDR2 SNTAGT. CDR3 nucleotides: TGTGCCAAATGGGACAGTAAGCGGGACGAGCAGTACTTC. Protein sequence: CAKWDSKRDEQYF.

The chain has TRBV2 and TRBJ1-1; unclear D gene. There are 12 residues in the CDR3. Germline CDR1 reads SNHLY; CDR2 reads FYNNEI. Trimming removed 6 bases at V and 1 base at J, with 6 bases between. The CDR3: CASREQNTEAFF. The CDR3 nucleotides read TGTGCCAGCAGGGAGCAGAACACTGAAGCTTTCTTT.

The chain carries TRBV5-1 and TRBJ2-1; TRBD2 is a possible D gene (7 bases). The CDR3 runs to 15 residues. Deletions cut 1 base from V and 5 bases from J, with 13 bases between. Germline CDR1 is SGHRS and CDR2 is YFSETQ. This CDR3 reads CASSLWGAGDNEQFF. CDR3 DNA: TGCGCCAGCAGCTTGTGGGGGGCGGGAGACAATGAGCAGTTCTTC.

This clone was counted only a few times. This chain links TRBV29-1 with TRBJ1-3, with TRBD1 identical over 8 bases. Germline V lookup: CDR1 SQVTM, CDR2 ANQGSEA. Losses at the gene ends were 7 bases for V and 2 bases for J; bases not matched to a gene: 4. The CDR3 covers 13 residues. CDR3 in DNA: TGCAGCGCCATGGACAGGGCTGGAAACACCATATATTTT. Amino acid sequence: CSAMDRAGNTIYF.

The chain employs TRBV9 and TRBJ2-1; 9 positions agree with TRBD2. The CDR3 runs 15 residues. Per germline, CDR1 SGDLS and CDR2 YYNGEE. With V trimmed by 0 bases and J by 6 bases, 4 bases remained unmatched. CDR3 DNA: TGTGCCAGCAGCGTAGATAGCGGGAGAGGCAATGAGCAGTTCTTC. Translated: CASSVDSGRGNEQFF.

The genes are TRBV2 and TRBJ2-1, with 12 nucleotides matching TRBD2. The CDR3 loop spans 14 amino acids. The germline V gene encodes CDR1 SNHLY and CDR2 FYNNEI. Trimming at V came to 6 bases and at J to 8 bases, leaving 5 bases not matched to a gene. CDR3 sequence (DNA): TGTGCCAGCAGCGGACTAGCGGGAAGGGATGAGCAGTTCTTC. Translated: CASSGLAGRDEQFF.

The genes are TRBV6-1 and TRBJ1-5; D not resolved. The germline V gene has CDR1 MNHNS and CDR2 SASEGT. V was trimmed by 3 bases and J by 2 bases, leaving 11 bases between them. This CDR3 contains 15 residues. The CDR3 protein is CASSDTGSGNQPQHF. CDR3 DNA: TGTGCCAGCAGTGACACGGGGAGCGGCAATCAGCCCCAGCATTTT.

The rearrangement joins TRBV7-9 to TRBJ2-7, with a possible D match to TRBD2 (5 bases). The CDR3 totals 13 residues. CDR1 is SEHNR and CDR2 is FQNEAQ in the germline V gene (reference sequence). Trimming left V 8 bases short and J 4 bases short, with 15 bases between. CDR3: CASRGGAAYEQYF. The CDR3 region has the DNA TGTGCCAGCCGAGGAGGCGCAGCTTACGAGCAGTACTTC.

The rearrangement links TRBV6-5 to TRBJ1-5; D gene unclear. Germline lookup yields CDR1 MNHEY and CDR2 SVGAGI. V was trimmed by 2 bases and J by 3 bases, leaving 8 bases between them. The CDR3 runs to 14 residues. CDR3 region: CASSYTGPNQPQHF. The DNA for the CDR3 is TGTGCCAGCAGTTACACCGGTCCCAATCAGCCCCAGCATTTT.

The rearrangement joins TRBV14 to TRBJ1-1; 9 bases agree with TRBD1. Germline assignment: CDR1 SGHDN and CDR2 FVKESK. Losses at the gene ends were 4 bases for V and 7 bases for J; bases not matched to a gene: 7. CDR3 length: 14 residues. The CDR3 coding sequence is TGTGCCAGCAGCCTGCGACAGGGGGGAGGTGAAGCTTTCTTT. Translation: CASSLRQGGGEAFF.

The V and J genes are TRBV10-3 and TRBJ2-7; 9 positions match TRBD1. With 6 bases clipped from V and 3 bases from J, the junction kept 3 bases outside the gene matches. Germline-derived CDR1 and CDR2 are ENHRY and SYGVKD. The CDR3 runs to 13 residues. The CDR3 protein is CAIRGQGGYEQYF. The CDR3 DNA sequence: TGTGCCATCAGGGGACAGGGTGGCTACGAGCAGTACTTC.

The genes are TRBV7-9 and TRBJ2-1, with 10 bases lining up with TRBD2. CDR1 SEHNR and CDR2 FQNEAQ come from the germline V gene (reference sequence). The CDR3 contains 16 residues. Germline trimming cut 4 bases from V and 8 bases from J; bases unmatched to any gene: 11. The DNA for the CDR3 is TGTGCCAGCAGCTCACGGAGCGGGGGGGCCTGGGATGAGCAGTTCTTC. Translation gives CASSSRSGGAWDEQFF. The full variable domain, rest sourced from reference TRBV7-9 and TRBJ2-1, is DTGVSQNPRHKITKRGQNVTFRCDPISEHNRLYWYRQTLGQGPEFLTYFQNEAQLEKSRLLSDRFSAERPKGSFSTLEIQRTEQGDSAMYLCASSSRSGGAWDEQFFGPGTRLTVL.

The chain recombines TRBV6-5 with TRBJ1-3; 8 bases line up with TRBD1. Per the germline V gene, CDR1 is MNHEY and CDR2 is SVGAGI. J was trimmed by 4 bases and V by 0 bases; bases with no gene match: 5. The CDR3 runs to 16 residues. The CDR3 DNA reads TGTGCCAGCAGTTACTCGTCCCAGGGGGCCGGAAACACCATATATTTT. This encodes CASSYSSQGAGNTIYF.

This sequence joins TRBV24-1 and TRBJ1-2; 11 bases line up with TRBD1. Trimming at V came to 4 bases and at J to 4 bases, leaving 7 bases not matched to a gene. There are 16 residues in the CDR3. The germline gives CDR1 KGHDR, CDR2 SFDVKD. CDR3 sequence (DNA): TGTGCCACCAGTGACCCTGGACAGGGGGCCTTCTATGGCTACACCTTC. It specifies CATSDPGQGAFYGYTF.

This clone was counted only a few times. The gene calls are TRBV4-2 and TRBJ1-4, with 7 nucleotides matching TRBD1. Germline V gene lookup returns CDR1 LGHNA and CDR2 YNFKEQ. Germline trimming cut 1 base from V and 8 bases from J; bases unmatched to any gene: 7. This CDR3 comprises 15 residues. The CDR3 DNA sequence: TGTGCCAGCAGCCAAGCTTCGGACAGGAAAGAAAAACTGTTTTTT. It is translated as CASSQASDRKEKLFF.

The chain combines TRBV6-6 with TRBJ1-1; 8 nucleotides agree with TRBD1. There are 13 residues in the CDR3. The germline gives CDR1 MNHNY, CDR2 SVGAGI (reference sequence). Trimming took 5 bases from V and 7 from J; bases not matched to a gene: 6. The chain's CDR3 is CASSPQGVGEAFF. The CDR3, as DNA: TGTGCCAGCAGTCCACAGGGGGTGGGTGAAGCTTTCTTT.

CDR3 loop: CASSYTAGGSYEQYF. The DNA of the CDR3 is TGTGCCAGCAGTTACACAGCGGGGGGGAGCTACGAGCAGTACTTC. The chain uses TRBV6-6 and TRBJ2-7, with TRBD2 identical over 10 bases. V lost 2 bases, J lost 3 bases, and 4 bases stayed unmatched. From germline, CDR1 is MNHNY and CDR2 SVGAGI (reference sequence). The CDR3 consists of 15 residues.

V and J are TRBV4-1 and TRBJ2-6; TRBD1 is a possible D gene (6 bases). CDR3 size: 17 residues. The germline V gene encodes CDR1 MGHRA and CDR2 YSYEKL. Trimming removed 3 bases at V and 0 bases at J, with 12 bases between. CDR3 bases: TGCGCCAGCAGCCACGGAACAGGGAACTCTGGGGCCAACGTCCTGACTTTC. Translated, it gives CASSHGTGNSGANVLTF.

The chain uses TRBV30 and TRBJ1-5; D unresolved. The V gene lost 6 bases and the J gene lost 1 base, with 13 bases spanning the gap. This CDR3 comprises 14 residues. Germline V gene sequence: CDR1 GTSNPN, CDR2 SVGIG (reference sequence). The CDR3 DNA is TGTGCCTGTACCCCCTCGAGCAGCAATCAGCCCCAGCATTTT. The encoded protein is CACTPSSSNQPQHF.

The chain couples TRBV6-6 to TRBJ2-1; 8 bases are shared with TRBD2. Germline V gene data show CDR1 as MNHNY and CDR2 as SVGAGI (reference sequence). The ends lost 2 bases at V and 4 bases at J; junction bases unmatched: 7. There are 16 residues in the CDR3. CDR3 amino acids: CASSYQLSGGYNEQFF. The CDR3 coding sequence is TGTGCCAGCAGTTACCAACTAAGCGGGGGTTACAATGAGCAGTTCTTC.

V is TRBV28 and J is TRBJ2-7; 12 nucleotides line up with TRBD2. The V gene end was trimmed by 4 bases and the J gene end by 2 bases; junction bases not matched to a gene: 3. Germline V gene data show CDR1 as MDHEN and CDR2 as SYDVKM. The CDR3 length is 15 residues. As DNA, the CDR3 is TGTGCCAGCAGTTCCTCTAGCGGGGGGGCCTACGAGCAGTACTTC. Translation: CASSSSSGGAYEQYF.

The V call is TRBV5-1, the J call TRBJ1-1; D is unresolved. V was cut by 0 bases and J by 0 bases, with 9 bases left in between. The CDR3 has 15 residues. Germline values: CDR1 SGHRS, CDR2 YFSETQ. The CDR3, as DNA: TGCGCCAGCAGCTTGGGAGGGCTCATGAACACTGAAGCTTTCTTT. Its protein is CASSLGGLMNTEAFF.

This sequence joins TRBV14 and TRBJ2-3; 12 bases map to TRBD2. Per the germline V gene, CDR1 is SGHDN and CDR2 is FVKESK. With V trimmed by 4 bases and J by 2 bases, 4 bases remained unmatched. The CDR3 runs to 16 residues. This CDR3 reads CASSLGLAGYTDTQYF. In DNA form, the CDR3 reads TGTGCCAGCAGCCTTGGACTAGCGGGATACACAGATACGCAGTATTTT.

The chain joins TRBV13 to TRBJ1-1; TRBD1 agrees at 7 bases. Looked up from germline, CDR1 is PRHDT and CDR2 is FYEKMQ (reference sequence). The CDR3 runs to 14 residues. V dropped 3 bases and J dropped 1; count of bases not matched to a gene: 2. The CDR3 region is CASSFRQGNTEAFF. In DNA, the CDR3 is TGTGCCAGCAGCTTCCGACAGGGGAACACTGAAGCTTTCTTT.

The V gene is TRBV30, the J gene TRBJ1-6; perhaps TRBD1 as D (5 bases). Germline V lookup: CDR1 GTSNPN, CDR2 SVGIG (reference sequence). V was pared by 7 bases and J by 5 bases, with 12 bases between. CDR3 size: 13 residues. The CDR3 region has the DNA TGTGCCTCCATGACAGATAATAATTCACCCCTCCACTTT. Its protein is CASMTDNNSPLHF.

The V gene is TRBV3-1 (or the pseudogene TRBV3-2), the J gene TRBJ1-2; D is perhaps TRBD1 (6 bases). The CDR3 consists of 15 residues. The germline V gene has CDR1 LGHDT and CDR2 YNNKEL (reference sequence). V dropped 1 base and J dropped 6 bases, with 15 bases sitting between them. The CDR3: CASSQGRGPLDGYTF. The CDR3 DNA reads TGTGCCAGCAGCCAAGGCAGGGGTCCCTTGGATGGCTACACCTTC.